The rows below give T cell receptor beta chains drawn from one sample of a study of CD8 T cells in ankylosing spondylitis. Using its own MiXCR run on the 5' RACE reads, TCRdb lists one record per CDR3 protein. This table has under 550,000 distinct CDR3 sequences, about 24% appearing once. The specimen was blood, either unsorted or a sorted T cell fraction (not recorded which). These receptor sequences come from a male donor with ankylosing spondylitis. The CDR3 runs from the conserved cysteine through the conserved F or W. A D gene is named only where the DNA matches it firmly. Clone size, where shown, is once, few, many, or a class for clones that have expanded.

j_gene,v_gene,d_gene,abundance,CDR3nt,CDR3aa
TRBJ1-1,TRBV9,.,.,TGTGCCAGCAGCTCGGACAGCCGAACGGGGACTGAAGCTTTCTTT,CASSSDSRTGTEAFF
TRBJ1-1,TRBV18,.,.,TGTGCCAGCTTTGCCGACATGAACACTGAAGCTTTCTTT,CASFADMNTEAFF
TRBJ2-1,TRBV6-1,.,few,TGTGCCAGCAAGGGGCCCCCCAACGAGCAGTTCTTC,CASKGPPNEQFF
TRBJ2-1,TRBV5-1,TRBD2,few,TGCGCCAGCAGCCTTTCTCTAGCGGGAGCCAATGAGCAGTTCTTC,CASSLSLAGANEQFF
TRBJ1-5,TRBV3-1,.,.,TGTGCCAGCAGCCAGTTCGGTGATAGCAATCAGCCCCAGCATTTT,CASSQFGDSNQPQHF
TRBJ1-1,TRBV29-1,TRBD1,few,TGCAGCGTTGGGAGCGGACAGGGTGGGACTGAAGCTTTCTTT,CSVGSGQGGTEAFF
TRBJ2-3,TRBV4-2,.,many,TGTGCCAGCAGCCAAGAAGATACGCAGTATTTT,CASSQEDTQYF
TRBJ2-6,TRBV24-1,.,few,TGTGCCACCAGTGTTGGAGGGTCGACCAACGTCCTGACTTTC,CATSVGGSTNVLTF
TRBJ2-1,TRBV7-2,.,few,TGTGCCAGCAGCTTAGTACTAGGGGTAGGTGAGCAGTTCTTC,CASSLVLGVGEQFF
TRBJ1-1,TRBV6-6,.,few,TGTGCCAGCAGTTCAACCCAAGGCACTGAAGCTTTCTTT,CASSSTQGTEAFF
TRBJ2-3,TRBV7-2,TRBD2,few,TGTGCCAGCAGCCGGACTAGCGGGGGGGAGGGAGATACGCAGTATTTT,CASSRTSGGEGDTQYF
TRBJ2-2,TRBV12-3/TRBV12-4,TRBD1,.,TGTGCCAGCATCCACAGGGGGACCGGCGGGGAGCTGTTTTTT,CASIHRGTGGELFF
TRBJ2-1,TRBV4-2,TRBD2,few,TGTGCCAGCATTCCCGGTGGTAGCGGGGTCCTCAGCTCCTACAATGAGCAGTTCTTC,CASIPGGSGVLSSYNEQFF
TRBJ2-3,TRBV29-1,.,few,TGCAGCTCAAGGGGGAGCGGCAGCACAGATACGCAGTATTTT,CSSRGSGSTDTQYF
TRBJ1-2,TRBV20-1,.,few,TGCAGTGCCCCGGGCCTTAAGGGCTACACCTTC,CSAPGLKGYTF
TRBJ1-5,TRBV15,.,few,TGTGCCACCAGCCGGGATTTGGGGAGCAATCAGCCCCAGCATTTT,CATSRDLGSNQPQHF
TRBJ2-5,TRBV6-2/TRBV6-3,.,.,TGTGCCGCCTCCCCTTACGAGGGACCCCAGTACTTC,CAASPYEGPQYF
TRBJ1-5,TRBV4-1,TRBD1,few,TGCGCCAGCAGCCCCAGACAGGGCGTGAATCAGCCCCAGCATTTT,CASSPRQGVNQPQHF
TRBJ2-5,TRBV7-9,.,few,TGTGCCAGCAGCCCCGCCTCCCGAGAGACCCAGTACTTC,CASSPASRETQYF
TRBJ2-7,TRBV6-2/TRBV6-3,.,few,TGTGCCAGCAGTTACTCGGGCAGGGGCTACGAGCAGTACTTC,CASSYSGRGYEQYF
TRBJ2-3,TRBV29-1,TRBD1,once,TGCAGCGTTGACAGGGGGCCAACCACGCAGTATTTT,CSVDRGPTTQYF
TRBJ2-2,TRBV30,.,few,TGTGCCTGGAATCATCTGGGAACCGGGGAGCTGTTTTTT,CAWNHLGTGELFF
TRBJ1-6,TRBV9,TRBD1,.,TGTGCCAGCAGCGTCCAGACAGGGCAAGGGTCACCCCTCCACTTT,CASSVQTGQGSPLHF
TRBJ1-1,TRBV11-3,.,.,TGTGCCAGCAGCTCCCGTAGAGGAGGGGTTACTGAAGCTTTCTTT,CASSSRRGGVTEAFF
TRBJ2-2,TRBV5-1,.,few,TGCGCCAGCAGCTTGATCGGGGAAACCGGGGAGCTGTTTTTT,CASSLIGETGELFF
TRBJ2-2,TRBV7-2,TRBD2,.,TGTGCCAGCACCCCACCTAGCGGGAGTCTAACCGGGGAGCTGTTTTTT,CASTPPSGSLTGELFF
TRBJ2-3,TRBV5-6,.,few,TGTGCCAGCAGCTTGGTGGTGATTTCAGATACGCAGTATTTT,CASSLVVISDTQYF
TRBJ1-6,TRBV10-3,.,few,TGTGCCACAAAAACAGATTATAATTCACCCCTCCACTTT,CATKTDYNSPLHF
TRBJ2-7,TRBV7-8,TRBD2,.,TGTGCCAGCAGCCCTATGACTAGCGGGAGGGAAGAGCAGTACTTC,CASSPMTSGREEQYF
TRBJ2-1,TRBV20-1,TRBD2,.,TGCAGTGCTAGGGAACTAGCGGGAGGTTTCTACAATGAGCAGTTCTTC,CSARELAGGFYNEQFF
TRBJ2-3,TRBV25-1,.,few,TGTGCCAGCAGTGAGCCCCACCTGCGGGCGATCCAAGATACGCAGTATTTT,CASSEPHLRAIQDTQYF
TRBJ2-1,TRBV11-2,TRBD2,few,TGTGCCAGCAGCCAAGGGACTAGCGGGAATATTTACAATGAGCAGTTCTTC,CASSQGTSGNIYNEQFF
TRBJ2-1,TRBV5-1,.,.,TGCGCCAGCGAGCCCGGAAGCTACTCCTACAATGAGCAGTTCTTC,CASEPGSYSYNEQFF
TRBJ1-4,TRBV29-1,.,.,TGCAGCGTTATCGGACAGAAAGATGAAAAACTGTTTTTT,CSVIGQKDEKLFF
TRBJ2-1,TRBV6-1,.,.,TGTGCCACAGCCCGGGGGCGGGGGTCCTACAATGAGCAGTTCTTC,CATARGRGSYNEQFF
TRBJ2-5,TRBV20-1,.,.,TGCAGTGCAACAGGTTTAGAGACCCAGTACTTC,CSATGLETQYF